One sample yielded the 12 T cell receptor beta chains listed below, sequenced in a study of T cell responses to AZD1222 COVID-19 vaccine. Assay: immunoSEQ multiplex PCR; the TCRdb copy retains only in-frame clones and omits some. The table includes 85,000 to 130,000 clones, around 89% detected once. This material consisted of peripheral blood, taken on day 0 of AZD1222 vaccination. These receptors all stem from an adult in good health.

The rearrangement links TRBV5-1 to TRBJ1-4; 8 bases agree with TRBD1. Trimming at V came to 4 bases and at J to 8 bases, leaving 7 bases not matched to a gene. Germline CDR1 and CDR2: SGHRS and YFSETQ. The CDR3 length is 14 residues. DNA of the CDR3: TGCGCCAGCAGCCCTACGACAGGGGCGGAAAAACTGTTTTTT. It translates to CASSPTTGAEKLFF.

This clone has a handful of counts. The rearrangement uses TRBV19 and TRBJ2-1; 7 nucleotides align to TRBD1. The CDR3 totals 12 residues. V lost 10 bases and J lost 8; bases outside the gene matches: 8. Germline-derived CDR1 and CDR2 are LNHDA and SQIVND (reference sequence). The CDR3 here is CATRQGSHEQFF. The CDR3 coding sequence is TGTGCCACCAGACAGGGATCTCATGAGCAGTTCTTC.

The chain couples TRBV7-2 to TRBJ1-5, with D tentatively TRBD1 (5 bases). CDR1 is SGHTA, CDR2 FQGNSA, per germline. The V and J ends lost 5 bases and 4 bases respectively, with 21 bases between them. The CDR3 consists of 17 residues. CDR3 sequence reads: CASSTLAVGGINQPQHF. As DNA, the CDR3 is TGTGCCAGCAGCACGTTGGCCGTCGGGGGAATTAATCAGCCCCAGCATTTT.

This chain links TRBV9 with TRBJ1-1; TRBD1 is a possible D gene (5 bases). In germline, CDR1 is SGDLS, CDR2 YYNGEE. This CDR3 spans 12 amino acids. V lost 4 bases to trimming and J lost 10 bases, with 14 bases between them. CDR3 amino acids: CASSQNEGRAFF. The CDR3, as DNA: TGTGCCAGCAGCCAAAACGAGGGGCGAGCTTTCTTT.

CDR3 DNA: TGTGCCAGCAGCTCCGGTGCCACTAATGAAAAACTGTTTTTT. It is translated as CASSSGATNEKLFF. The rearrangement joins TRBV7-9 to TRBJ1-4, with D uncertain. Trimming shortened V by 4 bases and J by 2 bases, and 8 bases separated the two germline ends. Germline values: CDR1 SEHNR, CDR2 FQNEAQ (reference sequence). CDR3 size: 14 residues. The whole variable domain, filled in from reference TRBV7-9 and TRBJ1-4, reads DTGVSQNPRHKITKRGQNVTFRCDPISEHNRLYWYRQTLGQGPEFLTYFQNEAQLEKSRLLSDRFSAERPKGSFSTLEIQRTEQGDSAMYLCASSSGATNEKLFFGSGTQLSVL.

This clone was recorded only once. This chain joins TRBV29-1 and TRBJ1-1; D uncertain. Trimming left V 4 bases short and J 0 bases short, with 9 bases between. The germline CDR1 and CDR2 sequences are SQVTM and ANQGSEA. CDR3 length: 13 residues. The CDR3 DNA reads TGCAGCGTTGTTCGGGTGATGAACACTGAAGCTTTCTTT. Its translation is CSVVRVMNTEAFF.

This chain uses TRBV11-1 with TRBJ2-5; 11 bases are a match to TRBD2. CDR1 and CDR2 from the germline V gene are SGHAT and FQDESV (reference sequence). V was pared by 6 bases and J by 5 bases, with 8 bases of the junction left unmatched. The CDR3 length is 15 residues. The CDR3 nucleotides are TGTGCCAGCAGGACTACTAGCGGGGGCTGGGAGACCCAGTACTTC. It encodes CASRTTSGGWETQYF.

The CDR3 loop is CASSRGIEYGYTF. CDR3 DNA: TGTGCCAGCAGCAGGGGAATTGAGTATGGCTACACCTTC. The J gene is TRBJ1-2, the V gene TRBV6-5; D is possibly TRBD1 (6 bases). Germline V gives CDR1 MNHEY, CDR2 SVGAGI. This CDR3 contains 13 residues. Trimming shortened V by 6 bases and J by 5 bases, and 13 bases separated the two germline ends.

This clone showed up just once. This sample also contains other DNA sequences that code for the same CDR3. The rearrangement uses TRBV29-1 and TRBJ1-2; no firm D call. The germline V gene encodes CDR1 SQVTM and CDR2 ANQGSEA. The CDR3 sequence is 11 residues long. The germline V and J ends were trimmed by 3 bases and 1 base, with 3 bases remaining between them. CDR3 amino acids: CSVEVNYGYTF. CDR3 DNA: TGCAGCGTTGAGGTTAACTATGGCTACACCTTC.

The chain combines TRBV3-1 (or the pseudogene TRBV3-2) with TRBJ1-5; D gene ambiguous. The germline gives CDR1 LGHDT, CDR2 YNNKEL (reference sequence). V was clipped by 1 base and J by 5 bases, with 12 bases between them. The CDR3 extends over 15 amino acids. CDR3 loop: CASSQGGGWDQPQHF. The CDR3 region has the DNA TGTGCCAGCAGCCAAGGAGGCGGGTGGGATCAGCCCCAGCATTTT.

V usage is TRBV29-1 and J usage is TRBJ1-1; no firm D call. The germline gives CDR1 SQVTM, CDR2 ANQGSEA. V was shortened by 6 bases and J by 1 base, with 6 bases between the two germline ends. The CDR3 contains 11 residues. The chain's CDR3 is CSVRENTEAFF. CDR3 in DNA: TGCAGCGTAAGAGAGAACACTGAAGCTTTCTTT.

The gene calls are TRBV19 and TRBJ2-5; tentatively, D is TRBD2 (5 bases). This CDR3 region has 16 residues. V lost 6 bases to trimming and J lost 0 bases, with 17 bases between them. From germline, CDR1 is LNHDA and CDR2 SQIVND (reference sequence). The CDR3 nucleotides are TGTGCCAGTAGAGGACCTAGCCGGGGAAACCAAGAGACCCAGTACTTC. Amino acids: CASRGPSRGNQETQYF.